This TCR beta chain derives from a study of blood T cell repertoires in COVID-19 (dated by TCRdb to 2018 to 2020). About the study as a whole: Samples from collaborators originated in the United States, Italy and Spain and spanned both the acute and convalescent phases of COVID-19. The prospective study material was composed of cDNA or gDNA derived from T cells, B-cell-depleted T cells, or PBMCs. The dataset comprised deeply sampled blood TCRbeta repertoires from subjects exposed to, actively infected with, or recovered from COVID-19. A freely available public database, intended as a resource for researchers studying the immune response to SARS-CoV-2, is where the repertoires were released. Samples came from the ongoing ImmuneRACE study (first 160 participants) plus 1,254 subjects from 6 global collaborators. Nearly every sample came with metadata listing a de-identified subject ID, COVID-19 status, age in years and sex. HLA class I and class II types, where available, came from metadata supplied by the sample provider rather than from assay-based typing.

The immunoSEQ Assay, a bias-controlled multiplex PCR, was used to amplify TCRbeta CDR3 regions from genomic DNA. In the source study's methods: Nucleated cell counts per sample were estimated from amplification of reference gene primers within the assay. To quantify the absolute abundance of each unique TCRbeta CDR3 rearrangement, sequence reads were collapsed and filtered. For each sample, productive Simpson clonality was calculated by taking the square root of Simpson's diversity index across productive rearrangements. TCRdb retrieved this table from immuneACCESS and kept in-frame rearrangements only. Not all clones are present; in checked studies, unresolved V genes account for under half, and no reason is known for the remainder. V and J calls and clone size come straight from that table; D and trimming were deduced from the DNA. Within this sample are under 200,000 clones, with roughly 80% of them counted one time only. The top ten clonotypes cover approximately 5.6% of the sample.

A remark on this clone: This clone's antigen is unknown. No base-level quality is on record; no much larger clone is a single base apart.

CDR1 SGHAT and CDR2 FQNNGV are derived from the germline V gene. Relative to germline, V is 1 base shorter and J is 6 bases shorter, with 16 bases between their ends. The CDR3 has 16 amino acids, counting the end cysteine and phenylalanine. Only the CDR3 DNA stays, 48 bases, in frame from base 1. In the prospective study, participants were about 18 to 95 years old, resided in around 25 geographic areas of the United States, and were enrolled through a virtual design. In the prospective study, cohorts were assigned on the basis of participant-reported clinical history obtained from a screening survey and a study questionnaire. Each participant in the prospective study had whole blood, serum and a nasopharyngeal or oropharyngeal swab collected by mobile phlebotomists. Additional blood draws and questionnaires over an approximately 2-month period could optionally be provided by prospective study participants. Prospective study blood samples were shipped either frozen or at room temperature before DNA extraction.

The paper as a whole reports these results and caveats: The quantity of clinical and demographic metadata differed by source and by participant and was supplied without curation.

The V and J segments used are TRBV11-2 and TRBJ2-1, with TRBD2 as a weak D call on 5 bases. The sequenced material came from PBMCs or T cells enriched from blood (not recorded which). This receptor was obtained from a woman aged 40 to 49 with acute COVID-19. Read as DNA, the sequence is TGTGCCAGCAGCTTAGGCCAGCGGACCCGATCCAATGAGCAGTTCTTC. Its translation is CASSLGQRTRSNEQFF.